Included here is one T cell receptor (beta chain) sequence, with context. Its target is unknown. The sample originates from a study of OX40 agonist ivuxolimab in advanced cancers. Study overall: Ivuxolimab was delivered to patients intravenously every 2 weeks at doses spanning 0.01 to 10 mg/kg. Every patient in dose escalation had hepatocellular carcinoma, melanoma, renal cell or head and neck cancer.

Per the germline V gene, CDR1 is SGDLS and CDR2 is YYNGEE. The V end was cut by 0 bases, the J end by 0 bases, with 13 bases between. The CDR3 has 16 amino acids. General study findings and limits: On average, a greater number of expanded clones characterised CD8+ T cells relative to CD4+.

The method was immunoSEQ multiplex PCR; TCRdb's version includes in-frame clones alone and lacks a portion of them. The sample gives fewer than 200,000 clones, 90% to 95% of which show up once; about 0.31% is in the top ten. The TCR originated in an adult with an advanced solid tumor such as melanoma, head and neck, liver or kidney cancer. The sequencing here drew on CD4+ or CD8+ T cells sorted from blood, taken in a trial of the OX40 agonist ivuxolimab. This chain connects TRBV9 to TRBJ2-7; D possibly uses TRBD1 or TRBD2 (5 bases each). CDR3: CASSVGGPKSSYEQYF. CDR3 bases: TGTGCCAGCAGCGTAGGGGGACCGAAGAGCTCCTACGAGCAGTACTTC.